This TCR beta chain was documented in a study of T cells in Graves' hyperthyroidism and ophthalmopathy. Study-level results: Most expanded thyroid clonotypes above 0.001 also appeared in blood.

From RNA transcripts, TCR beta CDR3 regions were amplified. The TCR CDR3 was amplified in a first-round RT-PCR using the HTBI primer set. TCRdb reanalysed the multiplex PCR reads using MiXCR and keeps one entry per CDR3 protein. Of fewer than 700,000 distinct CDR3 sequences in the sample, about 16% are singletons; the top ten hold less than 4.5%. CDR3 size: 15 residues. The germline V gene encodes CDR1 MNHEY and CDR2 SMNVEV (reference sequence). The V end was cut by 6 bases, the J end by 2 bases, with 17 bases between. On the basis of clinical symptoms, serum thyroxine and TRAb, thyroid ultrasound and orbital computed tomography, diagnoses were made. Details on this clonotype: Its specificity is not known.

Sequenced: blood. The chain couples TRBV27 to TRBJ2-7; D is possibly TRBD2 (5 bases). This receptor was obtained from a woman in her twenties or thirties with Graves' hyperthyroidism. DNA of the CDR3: TGTGCCAGCAGCCGCTTTGTAGCGCGTACCTACGAGCAGTACTTC. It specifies CASSRFVARTYEQYF.